These T cell receptor beta chains were read from a single sample in a study of blood T cell repertoires in COVID-19. The assay was immunoSEQ multiplex PCR, and TCRdb's table has in-frame clones only and misses some. This table holds about 97,000 clones, about 90% found once. Sequencing input: peripheral blood. These receptor sequences come from a woman aged 25 to 39 with acute or convalescent COVID-19. CDR3s include the opening cysteine and the closing phenylalanine or tryptophan. A D gene is named only where the DNA matches it firmly. Some rows have no size entry. The others give once, few or many, or a class for an expanded clone.

TGTGCCAGCAGAGAGAGGAGCTCCTACAATGAGCAGTTCTTC CASRERSSYNEQFF TRBV28 NA NA TRBJ2-1 14
TGTGCCAGCAGCTTAGCCCAGGGGACGGGTCGGCCCCAGCATTTT CASSLAQGTGRPQHF TRBV7-8 NA NA TRBJ1-5 15
TGTGCCAGCAGGCTTTTTCCAGGGGGCGATTGGAGAGGGCCTAATGAAAAACTGTTTTTT CASRLFPGGDWRGPNEKLFF TRBV2 TRBD1 NA TRBJ1-4 20
TGCGCCAGCAGCCAAGTGGTCGCCTACAGGGTCGACAAAAAAAGCACAGATACGCAGTATTTT CASSQVVAYRVDKKSTDTQYF TRBV4-1 NA NA TRBJ2-3 21
TGCGCCAGCAGCCCCGCGGGGGGCCCCGTAACTACTGAAGCTTTCTTT CASSPAGGPVTTEAFF TRBV5-1 NA few TRBJ1-1 16
TGTGCCAGCAGCCCGAGTCCCCCCGCAGGGTCGGGCGAAGCTTTCTTT CASSPSPPAGSGEAFF TRBV11-3 NA NA TRBJ1-1 16
TGTGCCAGCAGTCAGGGAGCGGGGGCCAATGAGCAGTTCTTC CASSQGAGANEQFF TRBV28 TRBD2 NA TRBJ2-1 14
TGTGCCAGCAGCGGGAGCATTGGGTCACCCCTCCACTTT CASSGSIGSPLHF TRBV2 NA NA TRBJ1-6 13
TGCGCCAGCAGCTGGACCGGGACAGGTAACACTGAAGCTTTCTTT CASSWTGTGNTEAFF TRBV5-1 TRBD1 NA TRBJ1-1 15
TGTGCCAGCAGCTTGCAGGTGTGGCGGGATGAAAAACTGTTTTTT CASSLQVWRDEKLFF TRBV5-5 NA NA TRBJ1-4 15
TGTGCCAGCACCCCTCCCGGCAGGCCGAATGAAGCTTTCTTT CASTPPGRPNEAFF TRBV6-5 NA once TRBJ1-1 14
TGTGCCAGCACCTCTAGCTTACAGGATACGCAGTATTTT CASTSSLQDTQYF TRBV7-9 NA NA TRBJ2-3 13
TGTGCCAGCAGCTTAGAATTAAACACTGAAGCTTTCTTT CASSLELNTEAFF TRBV11-2 NA NA TRBJ1-1 13
TGTGCCAGCTCACCACCTGGGAGCGGGGGGGCCCTTGAGCAGTTCTTC CASSPPGSGGALEQFF TRBV18 TRBD2 NA TRBJ2-1 16
TGTGCCAGCAATCACTGGCCGGGTAACTATGGCTACACCTTC CASNHWPGNYGYTF TRBV28 NA NA TRBJ1-2 14
TGTGCCAGCTCACCCTGGCAGGGTGTATCTGCCGAGCAGTACTTC CASSPWQGVSAEQYF TRBV18 NA NA TRBJ2-7 15
TGTGCCAGCAGCCCGGCCGGGACAGGGTATAATTCACCCCTCCACTTT CASSPAGTGYNSPLHF TRBV7-8 TRBD1 NA TRBJ1-6 16
TGCGCCAGCAGCTTTACAGGGGGCGAGAACTATGGCTACACCTTC CASSFTGGENYGYTF TRBV5-1 TRBD1 NA TRBJ1-2 15
TGCGCCAGCAGCTTCAACAGGGATGAGCAGTACTTC CASSFNRDEQYF TRBV5-1 NA NA TRBJ2-7 12
TGTGCCAGCAGCCAAGGTGCAGGGGGGACTAGCGGGGGAAAGAATGAGCAGTTCTTC CASSQGAGGTSGGKNEQFF TRBV3-1/TRBV3-2 TRBD2 NA TRBJ2-1 19
TGTGCCTGGAGTGACCTCGGGGGGGATACGCAGTATTTT CAWSDLGGDTQYF TRBV30 TRBD2 few TRBJ2-3 13
TGTGCCAGTAGACCCTCGGGCCAAGAGACCCAGTACTTC CASRPSGQETQYF TRBV19 NA NA TRBJ2-5 13
TGCGCCAGCAGCCAAGGGATCCCTAGCTCCTACGAGCAGTACTTC CASSQGIPSSYEQYF TRBV4-1 NA NA TRBJ2-7 15
TGTGCCAGCAGTCCCCCCATTGGGACTAGGGCCGAGCAGTACTTC CASSPPIGTRAEQYF TRBV28 TRBD2 NA TRBJ2-7 15
TGTGCCAGCAGGGAGGGGGCCTCCTACGAGCAGTACTTC CASREGASYEQYF TRBV6-5 NA NA TRBJ2-7 13
TGTGCCAGCAGTCAAAGACAGTTCGGCTACACCTTC CASSQRQFGYTF TRBV12-3/TRBV12-4 NA few TRBJ1-2 12
TGCGCCAGCAGACCTACTAGGTTCTCAGATACGCAGTATTTT CASRPTRFSDTQYF TRBV4-1 NA NA TRBJ2-3 14
TGTGCCAGCGGGACAGCTAACTATGGCTACACCTTC CASGTANYGYTF TRBV7-9 TRBD1 NA TRBJ1-2 12
TGTGCCAGCAGTCTCGATGTCGGGGATTCCTACGAGCAGTACTTC CASSLDVGDSYEQYF TRBV27 NA once TRBJ2-7 15